Sequencing of this TCR beta chain was carried out in a study of early T cells in non-severe SARS-CoV-2 infection. Via MiXCR, TCRdb re-called the 5' RACE reads, giving one row per CDR3 protein. Of tens of thousands of distinct CDR3 sequences listed, roughly an eighth were seen once; the top ten hold around 4%. The germline V gene has CDR1 SNHLY and CDR2 FYNNEI. This CDR3 comprises 18 residues. The J segment lost 1 base and the V segment lost 4 bases, leaving 7 bases of the junction unmatched. In its sample, this clonotype was seen many times. The rearrangement joins TRBV2 to TRBJ2-5; 15 nucleotides match TRBD2. This clonotype was sampled from an adult who was a healthcare worker with PCR-confirmed SARS-CoV-2 infection or an uninfected control (not recorded which). The sequencing input was whole blood. The CDR3 nucleotides read TGTGCCAGCAGTGGGGTCCCGGGACTAGCGGGGGGCCAAGAGACCCAGTACTTC. It encodes CASSGVPGLAGGQETQYF.